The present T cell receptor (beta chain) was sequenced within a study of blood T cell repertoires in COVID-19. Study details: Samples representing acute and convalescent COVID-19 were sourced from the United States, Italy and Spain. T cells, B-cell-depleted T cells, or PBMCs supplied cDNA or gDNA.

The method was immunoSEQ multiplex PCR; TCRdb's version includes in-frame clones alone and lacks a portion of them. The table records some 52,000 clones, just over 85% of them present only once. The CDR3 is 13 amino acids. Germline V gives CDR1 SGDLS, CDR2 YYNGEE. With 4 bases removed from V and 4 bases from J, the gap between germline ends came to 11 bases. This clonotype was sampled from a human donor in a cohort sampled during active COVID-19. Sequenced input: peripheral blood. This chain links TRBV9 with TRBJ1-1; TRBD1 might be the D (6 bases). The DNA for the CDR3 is TGTGCCAGCAGCTCGCAGGGGTCCACTGAAGCTTTCTTT. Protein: CASSSQGSTEAFF.